These 25 T cell receptor beta chains came from one sample sequenced in a study of blood T cells in healthy people across ages (dated by TCRdb to the mid-2010s). The method behind the library was 5' RACE. The sample was run on an Illumina HiSeq 2500. A second PCR of roughly 7 to 11 cycles was performed with a sample-barcoded 5' primer and a J-beta primer mix. TCRdb applied fastp at Q25 and MiXCR to the public reads, then kept only in-frame beta chains. Every CDR3 protein is listed once, alongside the most common genes and DNA of its rows. The sample data list 1,500,000 or so distinct CDR3 sequences, and 45% to 70% of these were observed just once. The ten top clones hold 6.5% to 8.5% of the sample. Input material: blood. These receptors originate from a man aged 18 to 29 in good health.

This clonotype was seen more than once but under ten times. The V call is TRBV20-1, the J call TRBJ2-1; 8 nucleotides align to TRBD2. CDR1 and CDR2 (germline): DFQATT, SNEGSKA (reference sequence). V was clipped by 8 bases and J by 6 bases; unmatched bases: 9. This CDR3 contains 13 residues. In nucleotides, the CDR3 is TGCAGTCGAGGGGCGGGGGGACTCAATGAGCAGTTCTTC. The encoded protein is CSRGAGGLNEQFF.

This clonotype was counted between two and nine times. The CDR3 loop is CATGPSQETQYF. CDR3 nucleotides: TGTGCCACCGGACCGAGCCAAGAGACCCAGTACTTC. The rearrangement links TRBV6-2 or TRBV6-3 to TRBJ2-5; the D is unclear. From germline, CDR1 is MNHEY and CDR2 SVGEGT. Trimming removed 10 bases from V and 1 base from J, with 10 bases in between. The CDR3 consists of 12 residues.

The gene calls are TRBV4-2 and TRBJ2-6, with TRBD2 matching over 9 bases. Germline CDR1 is LGHNA and CDR2 is YNFKEQ. CDR3 length equals 16 residues. Trimming removed 4 bases from V and 0 bases from J; junction bases left unmatched: 1. The CDR3 DNA is TGTGCCAGCAGCCCGACTAGCGGCTCTGGGGCCAACGTCCTGACTTTC. It yields the protein CASSPTSGSGANVLTF.

This clonotype was observed a handful of times. As DNA, the CDR3 is TGTGCCAGCAGCACTCAGCTGGAAGGGCGGGGACAACAGTATTTT. Its protein is CASSTQLEGRGQQYF. J is TRBJ2-3 and V is TRBV3-1, with D perhaps TRBD1 or TRBD2 (6 bases each). V shed 5 bases and J shed 12 bases, with 24 bases lying between them. This CDR3 has 15 residues. Germline lookup yields CDR1 LGHDT and CDR2 YNNKEL (reference sequence).

A few counts support this clonotype. The chain is built from TRBV29-1 and TRBJ1-2, with TRBD1 identical over 7 bases. V was clipped by 6 bases and J by 0 bases; unmatched bases: 7. CDR1 and CDR2 from the germline V gene are SQVTM and ANQGSEA. CDR3 size: 14 residues. The CDR3 sequence is CSVDTGASNYGYTF. Written as DNA, the CDR3 is TGCAGCGTAGATACAGGGGCCTCTAACTATGGCTACACCTTC. Variable domain in full (rest from reference TRBV29-1 and TRBJ1-2): SAVISQKPSRDICQRGTSLTIQCQVDSQVTMMFWYRQQPGQSLTLIATANQGSEATYESGFVIDKFPISRPNLTFSTLTVSNMSPEDSSIYLCSVDTGASNYGYTFGSGTRLTVV.

The chain joins TRBV4-1 to TRBJ1-1; 7 bases agree with TRBD1. Looked up from germline, CDR1 is MGHRA and CDR2 is YSYEKL. V was clipped by 4 bases and J by 7 bases; unmatched bases: 18. The CDR3 runs 17 residues. For the CDR3, the DNA is TGCGCCAGCAGCCCCCGATTGCGACAGGGACGATCTGGTGAAGCTTTCTTT. Translated, it gives CASSPRLRQGRSGEAFF.

As concerns this clonotype: The junction departs from germline at one end; a sequencing error may be responsible. This chain connects TRBV29-1 to TRBJ2-6; D perhaps matches TRBD2 (5 bases). CDR1 is SQVTM, CDR2 ANQGSEA, per germline. The CDR3 covers 13 residues. The CDR3 region has the DNA TGCAGCGGGAAGGACTCTGAGGCCAACGTCCTGACTTTC. Its protein is CSGKDSEANVLTF.

The chain joins TRBV20-1 to TRBJ2-3; 16 bases are shared with TRBD2. The CDR3 has 18 residues. After removal of 3 bases from V and 5 bases from J, the junction contained 11 bases not matched to a gene. Germline V gene data show CDR1 as DFQATT and CDR2 as SNEGSKA (reference sequence). The DNA of the CDR3 is TGCAGTGCTAGGAACCCGGGACTAGCGGGAGGGCCTGGAGATACGCAGTATTTT. It translates to CSARNPGLAGGPGDTQYF.

The V call is TRBV12-5, the J call TRBJ2-1, with D perhaps assigned TRBD1 or TRBD2 (7 bases each). CDR3 size: 15 residues. Germline V CDR1 and CDR2: LGHNT, FRNRAP. V was trimmed by 7 bases and J by 4 bases, leaving 17 bases between them. Written as DNA, the CDR3 is TGTGCTAGTGAGGAGCAGGGGGGAGGGTACAATGAGCAGTTCTTC. It is translated as CASEEQGGGYNEQFF.

This chain uses TRBV5-1 with TRBJ2-2, with D unclear. CDR3 length: 14 residues. Germline CDR1 and CDR2: SGHRS and YFSETQ. The ends were cut back, 4 bases at V and 6 bases at J, with 13 bases in the middle. CDR3 in amino acids: CASSIGIYPGELFF. For the CDR3, the DNA is TGCGCCAGCAGCATAGGGATCTACCCCGGGGAGCTGTTTTTT.

This clonotype was counted a few times. The V call is TRBV29-1, the J call TRBJ1-5; D gene unclear. Germline V CDR1 and CDR2: SQVTM, ANQGSEA. The ends were cut back, 4 bases at V and 1 base at J, with 5 bases in the middle. CDR3 length: 12 residues. CDR3 amino acids: CSVGVSNQPQHF. CDR3 coding DNA: TGCAGCGTTGGCGTCAGCAATCAGCCCCAGCATTTT.

In its sample, this clonotype was seen once. The V gene is TRBV25-1, the J gene TRBJ2-2; 7 bases line up with TRBD2. The CDR3 totals 15 residues. Germline CDR1 MGHDK, CDR2 SYGVNS. V was clipped by 4 bases and J by 1 base; unmatched bases: 3. For the CDR3, the DNA is TGTGCCAGCAGTGGATGGGGGGGGAACACCGGGGAGCTGTTTTTT. It yields the protein CASSGWGGNTGELFF.

This clonotype was detected ten times or more. The chain joins TRBV7-9 to TRBJ1-1; D ambiguous. Trimming removed 1 base from V and 4 bases from J, with 7 bases in between. The CDR3 length is 13 residues. The germline gives CDR1 SEHNR, CDR2 FQNEAQ (reference sequence). The CDR3: CASSLGGSTEAFF. CDR3 DNA: TGTGCCAGCAGCTTAGGAGGGAGCACTGAAGCTTTCTTT.

This clonotype has only a few counts. V and J are TRBV24-1 and TRBJ2-1; unclear D gene. Per the germline V gene, CDR1 is KGHDR and CDR2 is SFDVKD. V shed 7 bases and J shed 4 bases, with 7 bases lying between them. The CDR3 totals 12 residues. The CDR3 region is CATSEGYNEQFF. CDR3 nucleotide sequence: TGTGCCACCAGCGAAGGTTACAATGAGCAGTTCTTC.

CDR3 bases: TGTGCCAGCAATGTCGGGATCTCCGGCAACACCGGGGAGCTGTTTTTT. This encodes CASNVGISGNTGELFF. The rearrangement uses TRBV6-5 and TRBJ2-2; D possibly corresponds to TRBD2 (5 bases). The CDR3 covers 16 residues. The germline CDR1 and CDR2 sequences are MNHEY and SVGAGI. With 7 bases removed from V and 2 bases from J, the gap between germline ends came to 17 bases.

This clonotype was found once. The chain carries TRBV11-2 and TRBJ2-3, with 7 bases fitting TRBD2. Germline CDR1 is SGHAT and CDR2 is FQNNGV. The CDR3 runs 15 residues. V was pared by 0 bases and J by 4 bases, with 4 bases of the junction left unmatched. Here the CDR3 DNA reads TGTGCCAGCAGCTTAGATCTTAGCGGGCCAGATACGCAGTATTTT. Residues: CASSLDLSGPDTQYF.

V and J are TRBV4-1 and TRBJ2-4; D is unresolved. With the DNA end fitting TRBJ2-7 better, the J assignment may be wrong. Per germline, CDR1 MGHRA and CDR2 YSYEKL. This CDR3 has 17 residues. CDR3 DNA sequence: TGCGCCAGCAGCCAAGACCTCGGGCAGGATTGGAAATACGAGCAGTACTTC. Translation: CASSQDLGQDWKYEQYF.

This chain uses TRBV6-5 with TRBJ2-2; D might be TRBD1 (6 bases). The germline V gene encodes CDR1 MNHEY and CDR2 SVGAGI. The CDR3 has 18 amino acids. With 4 bases removed from V and 3 bases from J, the gap between germline ends came to 21 bases. The CDR3 region is CASSLLAGARLDTGELFF. The CDR3 nucleotides are TGTGCCAGCAGTTTATTAGCAGGGGCCAGACTTGACACCGGGGAGCTGTTTTTT.

V is TRBV7-9 and J is TRBJ2-7; no clear D. Trimming shortened V by 2 bases and J by 7 bases, and 6 bases separated the two germline ends. The CDR3 has 11 residues. The germline V gene has CDR1 SEHNR and CDR2 FQNEAQ (reference sequence). The chain's CDR3 is CASSLTWEQYF. In DNA, the CDR3 is TGTGCCAGCAGCTTAACGTGGGAGCAGTACTTC. Full variable domain (missing parts from reference TRBV7-9 and TRBJ2-7): DTGVSQNPRHKITKRGQNVTFRCDPISEHNRLYWYRQTLGQGPEFLTYFQNEAQLEKSRLLSDRFSAERPKGSFSTLEIQRTEQGDSAMYLCASSLTWEQYFGPGTRLTVT.

CDR3 nucleotides: TGCGCCAGCAGCCAAGTATTAGCGGGGGGCGACGAGCAGTACTTC. This gives the protein CASSQVLAGGDEQYF. V usage is TRBV4-3 and J usage is TRBJ2-5, with 10 bases aligning to TRBD2. The J call may be mistaken, given a closer DNA end match to TRBJ2-7. The CDR3 covers 15 residues. The V gene's germline CDR1 is LGHNA and CDR2 YSLEER.

Regarding this clonotype: At one boundary the junction diverges from the germline segment, which might be a read error. The CDR3 DNA reads as TGTGCCTGCAGATCTAGCGGGAGGTACAATGAGCAGTTCTTC. Translating it yields CACRSSGRYNEQFF. This chain uses TRBV27 with TRBJ2-1, with TRBD2 identical over 11 bases. CDR1 is MNHEY, CDR2 SMNVEV, per germline (reference sequence). CDR3 size: 14 residues.

This clonotype was seen once. This chain joins TRBV6-1 and TRBJ1-1; D gene ambiguous. V was shortened by 2 bases and J by 0 bases, with 10 bases between the two germline ends. Germline V lookup: CDR1 MNHNS, CDR2 SASEGT. CDR3 length: 15 residues. CDR3 sequence (DNA): TGTGCCAGCAGTGAATTCCGGGCGCTGAACACTGAAGCTTTCTTT. Protein sequence: CASSEFRALNTEAFF.

In its sample, this clonotype was seen a few times. The rearrangement links TRBV14 to TRBJ2-7; unclear D gene. Germline loops: CDR1 SGHDN, CDR2 FVKESK. V was pared by 4 bases and J by 0 bases, with 7 bases between. The CDR3 has 13 residues. The CDR3 DNA reads as TGTGCCAGCAGCCGGACCCACTCCTACGAGCAGTACTTC. Translated: CASSRTHSYEQYF.

The V call is TRBV4-1, the J call TRBJ2-1; D unresolved. The J call may be mistaken, given a closer DNA end match to TRBJ2-7. The CDR3 runs 16 residues. Germline CDR1 MGHRA, CDR2 YSYEKL. CDR3 loop: CASSQDPGDSYNEQYF. CDR3 in DNA: TGCGCCAGCAGCCAAGATCCTGGAGACTCCTACAATGAGCAGTACTTC.

There are a few counts of this clonotype. The chain combines TRBV29-1 with TRBJ2-3; D possibly corresponds to TRBD2 (5 bases). Germline lookup yields CDR1 SQVTM and CDR2 ANQGSEA. Trimming shortened V by 6 bases and J by 7 bases, and 17 bases separated the two germline ends. The CDR3 has 13 amino acids. DNA for the CDR3: TGCAGCGTGGGAGACGGACGCTCAAATACGCAGTATTTT. Translating it yields CSVGDGRSNTQYF.